This T cell receptor (beta chain) was retrieved from a study of blood T cell repertoires in COVID-19. Study summary: Specimens from acute and convalescent COVID-19 originated in the United States, Italy and Spain.

Sequenced by immunoSEQ multiplex PCR; TCRdb stores in-frame clones only, minus some. The sample lists 95,000 to 150,000 clones, around nine tenths seen once, with about 2.1% in the top ten. The V end was cut by 4 bases, the J end by 0 bases, with 11 bases between. The CDR3 totals 14 residues. The germline gives CDR1 SGDLS, CDR2 YYNGEE. The V and J genes are TRBV9 and TRBJ2-7; possible D gene TRBD2, 5 bases. The source material was peripheral blood. The receptor comes from a woman between 50 and 59 years old with acute or convalescent COVID-19. Written as DNA, the CDR3 is TGTGCCAGCAGCCCTTTAGGGAGCTCCTACGAGCAGTACTTC. Amino acid sequence: CASSPLGSSYEQYF.